This note documents a single TCR beta chain sequence. This CDR3 contains 17 residues. The sample is drawn from a study of cytomegalovirus exposure and HLA in healthy donors. PCR employed 60 Vbeta and 13 Jbeta primers. The data were produced by immunoSEQ multiplex PCR, yet TCRdb's version contains in-frame clones alone and is incomplete. Altogether 99,000 or so clones are present, around 80% being singletons, with the ten largest covering around 3%. This chain uses TRBV7-5 with TRBJ2-7; the table's TRBD2 call for D was not verified on the DNA. TRBV7-5 is deemed a pseudogene. The sample consisted of PBMCs. The TCR comes from a male donor in good health and CMV-seropositive. CDR3 sequence (DNA): TGTGTCAGAAGCTTACCCCGAGTGTTCGGAGGCTCCTACGAGCAGTACTTC. Its translation: CVRSLPRVFGGSYEQYF.